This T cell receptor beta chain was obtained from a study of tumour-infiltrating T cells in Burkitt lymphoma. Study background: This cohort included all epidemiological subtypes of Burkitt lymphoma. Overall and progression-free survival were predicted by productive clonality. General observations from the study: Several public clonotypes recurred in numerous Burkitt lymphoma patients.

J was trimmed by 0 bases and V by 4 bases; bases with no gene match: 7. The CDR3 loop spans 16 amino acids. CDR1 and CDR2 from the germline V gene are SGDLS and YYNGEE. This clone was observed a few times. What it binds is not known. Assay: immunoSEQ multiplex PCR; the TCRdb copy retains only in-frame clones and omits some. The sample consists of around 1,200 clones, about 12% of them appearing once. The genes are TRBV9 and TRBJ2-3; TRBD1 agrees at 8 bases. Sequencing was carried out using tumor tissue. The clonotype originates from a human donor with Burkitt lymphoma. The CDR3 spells CASSIAGTGSTDTQYF. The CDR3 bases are TGTGCCAGCAGCATCGCCGGGACAGGAAGCACAGATACGCAGTATTTT.